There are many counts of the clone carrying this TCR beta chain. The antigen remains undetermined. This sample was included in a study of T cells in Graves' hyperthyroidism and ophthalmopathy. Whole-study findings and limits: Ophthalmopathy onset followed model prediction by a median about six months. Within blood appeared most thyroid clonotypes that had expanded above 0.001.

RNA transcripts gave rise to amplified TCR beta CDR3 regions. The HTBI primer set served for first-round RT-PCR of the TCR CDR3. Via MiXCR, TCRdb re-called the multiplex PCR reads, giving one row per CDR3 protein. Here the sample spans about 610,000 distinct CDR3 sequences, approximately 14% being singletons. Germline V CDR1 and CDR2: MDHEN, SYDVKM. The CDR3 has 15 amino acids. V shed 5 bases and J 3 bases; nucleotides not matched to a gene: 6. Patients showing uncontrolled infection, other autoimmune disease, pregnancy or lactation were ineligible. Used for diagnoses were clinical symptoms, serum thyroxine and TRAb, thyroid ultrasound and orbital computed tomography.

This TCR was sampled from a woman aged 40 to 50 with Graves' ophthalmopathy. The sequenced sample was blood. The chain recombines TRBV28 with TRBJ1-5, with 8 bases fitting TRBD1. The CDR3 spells CASSPADRANQPQHF. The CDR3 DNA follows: TGTGCCAGCAGTCCGGCGGACAGGGCCAATCAGCCCCAGCATTTT.